These 8 T cell receptor beta chains share one sample of origin, sequenced in a study of cytomegalovirus exposure and HLA in healthy donors. TCRdb's table, derived via immunoSEQ multiplex PCR, lists solely in-frame clones and lacks some. The sample holds 150,000 to 200,000 clones, over 85% seen once. The sequenced sample was PBMCs. Receptors originate from a woman under 30 in good health and CMV-seropositive.

This clone was counted a single time. The rearrangement joins TRBV4-1 to TRBJ2-1, with D maybe TRBD1 (5 bases). Germline-derived CDR1 and CDR2 are MGHRA and YSYEKL. V was clipped by 3 bases and J by 6 bases, with 15 bases between them. The CDR3 has 15 amino acids. CDR3 nucleotides: TGCGCCAGCAGCCACCCGCAGGGCCGGTCCAATGAGCAGTTCTTC. It encodes CASSHPQGRSNEQFF.

The rearrangement joins TRBV30 to TRBJ1-3, with a tentative D call TRBD1 (6 bases). The germline V gene has CDR1 GTSNPN and CDR2 SVGIG (reference sequence). The CDR3 has 12 amino acids. V was trimmed by 5 bases and J by 4 bases, leaving 9 bases between them. This CDR3 reads CAWEGDGNTIYF. CDR3 DNA: TGTGCCTGGGAGGGGGACGGAAACACCATATATTTT.

The chain recombines TRBV28 with TRBJ2-7, with TRBD2 matching 9 bases. The CDR3 length is 18 residues. CDR1 MDHEN and CDR2 SYDVKM come from the germline V gene. J gave up 1 base and V 1 base, and 11 bases lay outside the gene matches. The CDR3: CASSLSLRLADLSYEQYF. DNA for the CDR3: TGTGCCAGCAGTTTATCCCTTAGACTAGCGGACTTATCCTACGAGCAGTACTTC.

This rearrangement joins TRBV6-1 to TRBJ2-7; D may be TRBD2 (5 bases). CDR3 size: 15 residues. Germline V gene data show CDR1 as MNHNS and CDR2 as SASEGT. With 6 bases removed from V and 0 bases from J, the gap between germline ends came to 15 bases. CDR3 residues: CASRLTGISSYEQYF. The CDR3 DNA sequence: TGTGCCAGCAGACTTACCGGGATCTCCTCCTACGAGCAGTACTTC.

The J gene is TRBJ2-3, the V gene TRBV29-1; 9 bases are shared with TRBD2. The CDR3 runs 16 residues. Germline CDR1 is SQVTM and CDR2 is ANQGSEA. The junction had 8 bases not matched to a gene; V was cut back by 4 bases and J by 0 bases. The CDR3: CSVVLAGGQSTDTQYF. In DNA form, the CDR3 reads TGCAGCGTTGTTTTGGCGGGGGGGCAAAGCACAGATACGCAGTATTTT.

The J gene is TRBJ2-3, the V gene TRBV28, with 8 positions matching TRBD2. This CDR3 is built from 14 residues. CDR1 is MDHEN, CDR2 SYDVKM, per germline. V gave up 6 bases and J gave up 1 base; unmatched junction bases: 3. CDR3 DNA sequence: TGTGCCAGCAGGACGGGGGGGGGCACAGATACGCAGTATTTT. Its translation is CASRTGGGTDTQYF.

The rearrangement joins TRBV21-1 to TRBJ2-7; the table's D call of TRBD2 was not tested on the DNA. TRBV21-1 is a known pseudogene. The CDR3 contains 18 residues. The DNA for the CDR3 is TGTGCCAGCAGCAATTTTGGGGACTATGCGCTTTACACCTACGAGCAGTACTTC. This encodes CASSNFGDYALYTYEQYF.

The chain has TRBV9 and TRBJ2-7; 7 bases match TRBD1. V shed 4 bases and J 5 bases; nucleotides not matched to a gene: 9. The CDR3 length is 14 residues. Germline V gene lookup returns CDR1 SGDLS and CDR2 YYNGEE. Here the CDR3 DNA reads TGTGCCAGCAGCCCCATTGGGGGACAGCACGAGCAGTACTTC. This sequence encodes CASSPIGGQHEQYF.